These T cell receptor beta chains were read from a single sample in a study of HIV-infected children after antiretroviral therapy interruption. TCRdb re-analysed the 3' RACE reads in MiXCR, keeping a single row per CDR3 protein. The repertoire includes about 89,000 distinct CDR3 sequences, under 8% of them detected once, and around 1.1% sits in the top ten. Sequencing used CD45RA+ CD4+ T cells from PBMCs, pooled from several time points, obtained from a donor given antiretroviral therapy, either interrupted or continuous. All receptors derive from a pool of human donors with HIV. The CDR3 runs from the conserved cysteine through the conserved F or W. Fields, in order: CDR3 DNA, CDR3 protein, D gene, V gene, clone size, J gene. A D gene is named only where the DNA matches it firmly. Rows give clone size only sometimes, using once, few, many, or a class for an expanded clone.

DNA: TGTGCCAGCAGTCCTAGTGATCAGGGCTACAATGAGCAGTTCTTC; CDR3: CASSPSDQGYNEQFF; D: -; V: TRBV3-1; size: many; J: TRBJ2-1
DNA: TGTGCCAGCACCCTGGGGTCAGCCCGCGACAATGAGCAGTTCTTC; CDR3: CASTLGSARDNEQFF; D: -; V: TRBV7-2; size: many; J: TRBJ2-1
DNA: TGCAGTGCTAGAGATTTTGAGTTAACCGGGGACACCATATATTTT; CDR3: CSARDFELTGDTIYF; D: -; V: TRBV20-1; size: many; J: TRBJ1-3
DNA: TGCGCCAGCAGCTTTAGGGATAACACTGAAGCTTTCTTT; CDR3: CASSFRDNTEAFF; D: -; V: TRBV5-1; size: many; J: TRBJ1-1
DNA: TGCAGTGCTAGTAGGGAGGCTACTCGGGACGAGCAGTACTTC; CDR3: CSASREATRDEQYF; D: -; V: TRBV20-1; size: many; J: TRBJ2-7
DNA: TGTGCCAGCAGTTACTCCAGGGGCCGGAACACTGAAGCTTTCTTT; CDR3: CASSYSRGRNTEAFF; D: -; V: TRBV6-5; size: many; J: TRBJ1-1
DNA: TGCAGCCCCCCCCCGGGACTAGCAGAAGAGACCCAGTACTTC; CDR3: CSPPPGLAEETQYF; D: TRBD2; V: TRBV20-1; size: many; J: TRBJ2-5
DNA: TGTGCCACTGACGACGGCGGGCCAGGAGAGCAGTACTTC; CDR3: CATDDGGPGEQYF; D: -; V: TRBV3-1; size: many; J: TRBJ2-7
DNA: TGTGCCAGCAGCCTGGAACAGTATGGCTACACCTTC; CDR3: CASSLEQYGYTF; D: -; V: TRBV12-3/TRBV12-4; size: many; J: TRBJ1-2
DNA: TGTGCCAGCAGCACGGGACTAGCTGGTGAGCAGTTCTTC; CDR3: CASSTGLAGEQFF; D: TRBD2; V: TRBV5-4; size: many; J: TRBJ2-1
DNA: TGTGCCAGCAGCTTCCTTGGACAGGCTGACTATGGCTACACCTTC; CDR3: CASSFLGQADYGYTF; D: TRBD1; V: TRBV9; size: many; J: TRBJ1-2
DNA: TGTGCCACCGGACTAGGGGGGGACACTGAGCAGTTCTTC; CDR3: CATGLGGDTEQFF; D: -; V: TRBV10-3; size: many; J: TRBJ2-1
DNA: TGTGCCAGCAGTTTACTGTCCGGGGAGCTGTTTTTT; CDR3: CASSLLSGELFF; D: -; V: TRBV28; size: few; J: TRBJ2-2
DNA: TGCGCCAGCAGCGAAACAAACACCGGGGAGCTGTTTTTT; CDR3: CASSETNTGELFF; D: -; V: TRBV5-1; size: -; J: TRBJ2-2
DNA: TGTGCCAGCAGCTTCCAGGGGTCCCACGAGCAGTACTTC; CDR3: CASSFQGSHEQYF; D: -; V: TRBV7-9; size: many; J: TRBJ2-7
DNA: TGCAGCGTTGCGGGGGTAAGAGACTATGGCTACACCTTC; CDR3: CSVAGVRDYGYTF; D: -; V: TRBV29-1; size: -; J: TRBJ1-2
DNA: TGTGCCAGCAGCCAAGAGGGGCCCAATACGCAGTATTTT; CDR3: CASSQEGPNTQYF; D: -; V: TRBV3-1; size: many; J: TRBJ2-3
DNA: TGTGCCACCTCCGGCGGACCCTATGGCTACACCTTC; CDR3: CATSGGPYGYTF; D: -; V: TRBV12-3/TRBV12-4; size: many; J: TRBJ1-2
DNA: TGTGCCAGCAGCCCGGCGGGGCAGGTCCAAGAGACCCAGTACTTC; CDR3: CASSPAGQVQETQYF; D: -; V: TRBV11-2; size: many; J: TRBJ2-5
DNA: TGTGCCAGCAGGGGACCGGTCTTAGGGGCCCAGCATTTT; CDR3: CASRGPVLGAQHF; D: -; V: TRBV6-1; size: many; J: TRBJ1-5
DNA: TGTGCCAGTAATGACGGGACAGGGGGCTGGGATGAGCAGTTCTTC; CDR3: CASNDGTGGWDEQFF; D: TRBD1; V: TRBV19; size: -; J: TRBJ2-1
DNA: TGTGCCAGCAGCTTAGTGCAAACTGAAGCTTTCTTT; CDR3: CASSLVQTEAFF; D: -; V: TRBV11-2; size: many; J: TRBJ1-1
DNA: TGTGCCAGCAGCTTCACAGACCCACTCCTAGCGGGAGACACCGGGGAGCTGTTTTTT; CDR3: CASSFTDPLLAGDTGELFF; D: TRBD2; V: TRBV11-2; size: many; J: TRBJ2-2
DNA: TGCGCCAGCAGCTTGGAACCAAGCACAGATACGCAGTATTTT; CDR3: CASSLEPSTDTQYF; D: -; V: TRBV5-1; size: many; J: TRBJ2-3
DNA: TGTGCCAGCAGTTTCTTGGGACTCCGCGAGCAGTACTTC; CDR3: CASSFLGLREQYF; D: -; V: TRBV12-3/TRBV12-4; size: many; J: TRBJ2-7
DNA: TGTGCCAGTAGTATAATCTCAGGGGACAATTCACCCCTCCACTTT; CDR3: CASSIISGDNSPLHF; D: -; V: TRBV19; size: many; J: TRBJ1-6
DNA: TGCGCCAGCAGCTTGGCGGCGGTGAAGACCCAGTACTTC; CDR3: CASSLAAVKTQYF; D: -; V: TRBV5-1; size: -; J: TRBJ2-5
DNA: TGCAGTGCTAGATTACAGGGGCCCCCCTACGAGAAGTTCTTC; CDR3: CSARLQGPPYEKFF; D: TRBD1; V: TRBV20-1; size: -; J: TRBJ2-1
DNA: TGTGCCAGCAGCTTAGGGGGGGGAGAGACCCAGTACTTC; CDR3: CASSLGGGETQYF; D: TRBD2; V: TRBV7-8; size: medium-sized; J: TRBJ2-5
DNA: TGTGCCAGCAGAACAGGGGGCGCGAGGGAGCAGTACTTC; CDR3: CASRTGGAREQYF; D: TRBD1; V: TRBV7-2; size: few; J: TRBJ2-7
DNA: TGTGCCAGTACCGGGACAGCAACATTTAACTATGGCTACACCTTC; CDR3: CASTGTATFNYGYTF; D: TRBD1; V: TRBV19; size: -; J: TRBJ1-2
DNA: TGCGCCAGCAGCCTTGACTGGGACTCTCCAGATACGCAGTATTTT; CDR3: CASSLDWDSPDTQYF; D: -; V: TRBV4-1; size: -; J: TRBJ2-3
DNA: TGCGCCTCCTCGTCCCGCGGGGGGGCCTTGGGTACGCAGTATTTT; CDR3: CASSSRGGALGTQYF; D: TRBD2; V: TRBV10-1; size: many; J: TRBJ2-3
DNA: TGTGCCAGTACTACGGGGACAGGGCTTAACTATGGCTACACCTTC; CDR3: CASTTGTGLNYGYTF; D: TRBD1; V: TRBV19; size: many; J: TRBJ1-2
DNA: TGTGCCAGTAACTTGGGAATGGCGTCCAATGAGCAGTTCTTC; CDR3: CASNLGMASNEQFF; D: -; V: TRBV12-3/TRBV12-4; size: few; J: TRBJ2-1
DNA: TGTGCCAGCGCAGGGGGCTACACAGATACGCAGTATTTT; CDR3: CASAGGYTDTQYF; D: TRBD1; V: TRBV12-3/TRBV12-4; size: many; J: TRBJ2-3
DNA: TGCAGTGCCGGACTAGCGGGATTCGGACTCTACGAGCAGTACTTC; CDR3: CSAGLAGFGLYEQYF; D: TRBD2; V: TRBV20-1; size: -; J: TRBJ2-7
DNA: TGTGCCACCGCGAGCTCCTACAATGAGCAGTTCTTC; CDR3: CATASSYNEQFF; D: -; V: TRBV15; size: few; J: TRBJ2-1
DNA: TGTGCCAGCAGCCCTGCGGACGGCTACACCTTC; CDR3: CASSPADGYTF; D: -; V: TRBV7-9; size: -; J: TRBJ1-2
DNA: TGTGCCAGCAGCCGACAGGGGATGAACACTGAAGCTTTCTTT; CDR3: CASSRQGMNTEAFF; D: TRBD1; V: TRBV6-6; size: many; J: TRBJ1-1
DNA: TGCAGCGTTGAGAGGCTAGAGGGCACTGAAGCTTTCTTT; CDR3: CSVERLEGTEAFF; D: -; V: TRBV29-1; size: many; J: TRBJ1-1
DNA: TGTGCCAGCAGTTTCTGGGGAGGGGATACGCAGTATTTT; CDR3: CASSFWGGDTQYF; D: TRBD2; V: TRBV12-3/TRBV12-4; size: many; J: TRBJ2-3
DNA: TGTGCCTGGAGCGCCCTTGGATGGGAGACCCAGTACTTC; CDR3: CAWSALGWETQYF; D: -; V: TRBV30; size: many; J: TRBJ2-5
DNA: TGCAGCGTTGAGTACTTAGCGGGGGGCACAGATACGCAGTATTTT; CDR3: CSVEYLAGGTDTQYF; D: TRBD2; V: TRBV29-1; size: many; J: TRBJ2-3
DNA: TGCAGTGCTAGCTCCCGGGGGTCCTACAATGAGCAGTTCTTC; CDR3: CSASSRGSYNEQFF; D: -; V: TRBV20-1; size: -; J: TRBJ2-1
DNA: TGCGCCAGCAGCTTGGGGGTAAACGAGCAGTTCTTC; CDR3: CASSLGVNEQFF; D: -; V: TRBV5-1; size: many; J: TRBJ2-1
DNA: TGTGCCAGCAGCAATTCGCCAGAGATCGAGCAGTACTTC; CDR3: CASSNSPEIEQYF; D: -; V: TRBV5-5; size: many; J: TRBJ2-7
DNA: TGTGCCAGCAGTGACGGACCACCCCGGGCCGAGACCCAGTACTTC; CDR3: CASSDGPPRAETQYF; D: -; V: TRBV2; size: many; J: TRBJ2-5
DNA: TGCAGTGCTAGAGCCTTAAGGTGGGACCTCCACAATGAGCAGTTCTTC; CDR3: CSARALRWDLHNEQFF; D: -; V: TRBV20-1; size: many; J: TRBJ2-1
DNA: TGTGCCAGCAGTTCGAGGGGATTGACCCAGTACTTC; CDR3: CASSSRGLTQYF; D: -; V: TRBV28; size: many; J: TRBJ2-5